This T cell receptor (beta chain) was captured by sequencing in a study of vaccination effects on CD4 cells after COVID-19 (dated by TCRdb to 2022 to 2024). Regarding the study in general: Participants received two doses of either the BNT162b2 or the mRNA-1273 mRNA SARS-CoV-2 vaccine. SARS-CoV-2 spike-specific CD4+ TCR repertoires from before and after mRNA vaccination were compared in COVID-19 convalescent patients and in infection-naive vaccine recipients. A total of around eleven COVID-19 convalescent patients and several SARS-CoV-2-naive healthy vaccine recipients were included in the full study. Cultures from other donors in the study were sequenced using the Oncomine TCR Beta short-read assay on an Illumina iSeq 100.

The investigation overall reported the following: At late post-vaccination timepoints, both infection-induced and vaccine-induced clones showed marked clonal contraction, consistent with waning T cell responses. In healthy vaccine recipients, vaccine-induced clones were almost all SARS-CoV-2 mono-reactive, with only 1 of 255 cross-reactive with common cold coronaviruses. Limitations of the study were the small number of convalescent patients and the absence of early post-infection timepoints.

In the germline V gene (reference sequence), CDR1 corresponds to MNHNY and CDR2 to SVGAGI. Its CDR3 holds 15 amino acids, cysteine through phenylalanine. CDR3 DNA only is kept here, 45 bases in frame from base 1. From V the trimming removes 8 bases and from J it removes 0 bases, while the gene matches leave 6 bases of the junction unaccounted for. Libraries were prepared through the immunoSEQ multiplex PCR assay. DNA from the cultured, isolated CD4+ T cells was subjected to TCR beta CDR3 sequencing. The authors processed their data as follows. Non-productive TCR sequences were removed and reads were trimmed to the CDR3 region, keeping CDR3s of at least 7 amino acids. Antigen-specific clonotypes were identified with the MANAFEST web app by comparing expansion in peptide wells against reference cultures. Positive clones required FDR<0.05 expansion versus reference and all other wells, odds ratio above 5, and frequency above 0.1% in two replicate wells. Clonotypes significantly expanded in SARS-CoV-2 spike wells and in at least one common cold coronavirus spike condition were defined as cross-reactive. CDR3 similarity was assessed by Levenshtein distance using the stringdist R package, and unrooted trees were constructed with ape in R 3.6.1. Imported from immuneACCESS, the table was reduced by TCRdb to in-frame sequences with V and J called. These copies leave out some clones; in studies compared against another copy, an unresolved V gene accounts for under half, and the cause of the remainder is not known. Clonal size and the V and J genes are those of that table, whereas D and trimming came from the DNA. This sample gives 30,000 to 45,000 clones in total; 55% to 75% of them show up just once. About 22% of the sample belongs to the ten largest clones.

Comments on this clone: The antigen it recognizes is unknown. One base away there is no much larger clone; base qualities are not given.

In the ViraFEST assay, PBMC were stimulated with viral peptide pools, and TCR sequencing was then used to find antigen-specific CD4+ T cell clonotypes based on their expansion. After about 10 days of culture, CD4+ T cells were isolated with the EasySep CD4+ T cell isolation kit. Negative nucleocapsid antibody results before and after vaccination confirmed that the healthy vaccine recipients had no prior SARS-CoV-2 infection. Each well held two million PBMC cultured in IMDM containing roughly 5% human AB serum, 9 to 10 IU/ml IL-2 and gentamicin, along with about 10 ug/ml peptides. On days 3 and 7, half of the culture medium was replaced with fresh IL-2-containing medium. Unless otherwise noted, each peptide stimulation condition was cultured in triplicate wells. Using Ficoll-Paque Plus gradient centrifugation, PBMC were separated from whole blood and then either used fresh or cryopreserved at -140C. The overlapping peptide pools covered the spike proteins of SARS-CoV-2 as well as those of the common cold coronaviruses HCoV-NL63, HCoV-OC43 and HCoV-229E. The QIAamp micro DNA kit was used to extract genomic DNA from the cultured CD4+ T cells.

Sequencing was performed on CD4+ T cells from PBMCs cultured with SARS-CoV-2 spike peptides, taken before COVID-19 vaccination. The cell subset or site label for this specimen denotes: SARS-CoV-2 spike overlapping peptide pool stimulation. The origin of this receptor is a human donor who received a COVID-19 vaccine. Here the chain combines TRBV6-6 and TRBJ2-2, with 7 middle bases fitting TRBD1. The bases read TGTGCCAGCCGTCGACAGGGTTCGAACACCGGGGAGCTGTTTTTT. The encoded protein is CASRRQGSNTGELFF.